The TCR beta chain described here comes from a study of T cell repertoires in cytomegalovirus infection. Across the study: Public TCR beta signature analysis indicated the presence of both CMV infection and matching HLA type.

Each CDR3 protein is one row after TCRdb ran MiXCR on the reads. The table records a few hundred thousand distinct CDR3 sequences, just under 40% of them present only once. To note about this clonotype: Its antigen remains unidentified.

V lost 3 bases, J lost 7 bases, and 6 bases stayed unmatched. Germline lookup yields CDR1 DFQATT and CDR2 SNEGSKA (reference sequence). The length of the CDR3 is 14 residues. The receptor's source is a human donor in good health (CMV status not recorded). Some clones in this sample may be carry-over from other donors' samples. The sample consisted of cultured PBMCs, taken from culture after CMV antigen stimulation. This sequence joins TRBV20-1 and TRBJ2-2; 9 bases match TRBD1. DNA of the CDR3: TGCAGTGCTAGCCGACAGGGGGAAATCGGGGAGCTGTTTTTT. This gives the protein CSASRQGEIGELFF.